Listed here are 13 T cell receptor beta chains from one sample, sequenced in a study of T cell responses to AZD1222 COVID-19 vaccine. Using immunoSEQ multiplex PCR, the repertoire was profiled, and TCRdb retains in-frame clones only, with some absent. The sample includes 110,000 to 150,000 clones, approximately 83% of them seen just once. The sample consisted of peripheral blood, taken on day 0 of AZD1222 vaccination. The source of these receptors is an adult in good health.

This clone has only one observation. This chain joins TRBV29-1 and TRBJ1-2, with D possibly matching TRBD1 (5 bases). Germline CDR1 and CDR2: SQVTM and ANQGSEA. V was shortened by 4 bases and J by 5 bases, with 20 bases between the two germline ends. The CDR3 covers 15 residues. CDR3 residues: CSVGPSGQGAYGYTF. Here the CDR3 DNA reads TGCAGCGTTGGGCCCTCTGGGCAGGGAGCTTATGGCTACACCTTC. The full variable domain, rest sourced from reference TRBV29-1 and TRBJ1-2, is SAVISQKPSRDICQRGTSLTIQCQVDSQVTMMFWYRQQPGQSLTLIATANQGSEATYESGFVIDKFPISRPNLTFSTLTVSNMSPEDSSIYLCSVGPSGQGAYGYTFGSGTRLTVV.

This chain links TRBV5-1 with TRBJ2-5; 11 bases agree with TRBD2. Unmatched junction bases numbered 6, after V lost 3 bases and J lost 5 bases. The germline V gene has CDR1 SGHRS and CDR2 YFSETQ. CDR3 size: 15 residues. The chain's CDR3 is CASSSLAGDGETQYF. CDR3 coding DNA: TGCGCCAGCAGCTCACTAGCGGGGGATGGGGAGACCCAGTACTTC.

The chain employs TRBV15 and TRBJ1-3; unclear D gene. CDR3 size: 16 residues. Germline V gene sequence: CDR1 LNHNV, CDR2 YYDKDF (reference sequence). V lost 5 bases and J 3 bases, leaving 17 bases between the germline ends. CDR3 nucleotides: TGTGCCACCAGCCCTCGGGGTGAACCTGGTGGAAACACCATATATTTT. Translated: CATSPRGEPGGNTIYF.

The CDR3 coding sequence is TGCGCCAGCAGCGGGGGACAGGGCAGTTCACCCCTCCACTTT. Translation: CASSGGQGSSPLHF. The chain employs TRBV5-1 and TRBJ1-6; 9 bases agree with TRBD1. V dropped 4 bases and J dropped 9; count of bases not matched to a gene: 5. Germline values: CDR1 SGHRS, CDR2 YFSETQ. This CDR3 contains 14 residues.

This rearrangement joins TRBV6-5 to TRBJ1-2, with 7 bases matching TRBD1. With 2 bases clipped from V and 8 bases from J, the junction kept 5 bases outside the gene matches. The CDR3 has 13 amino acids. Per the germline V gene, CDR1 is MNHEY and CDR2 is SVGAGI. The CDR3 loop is CASSYRGLGGYTF. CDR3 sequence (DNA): TGTGCCAGCAGTTACAGGGGGCTGGGAGGCTACACCTTC.

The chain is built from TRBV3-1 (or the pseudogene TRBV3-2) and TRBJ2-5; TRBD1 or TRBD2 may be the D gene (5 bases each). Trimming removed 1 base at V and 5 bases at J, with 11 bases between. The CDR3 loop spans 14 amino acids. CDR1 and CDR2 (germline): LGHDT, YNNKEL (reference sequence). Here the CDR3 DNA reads TGTGCCAGCAGCCAAGCGGGGCTGAGGGAGACCCAGTACTTC. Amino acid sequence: CASSQAGLRETQYF.

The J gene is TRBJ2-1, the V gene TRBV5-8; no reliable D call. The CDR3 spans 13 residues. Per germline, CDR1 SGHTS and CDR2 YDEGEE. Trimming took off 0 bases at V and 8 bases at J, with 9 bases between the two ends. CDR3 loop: CASSLVITDEQFF. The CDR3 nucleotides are TGTGCCAGCAGCTTGGTCATCACGGATGAGCAGTTCTTC.

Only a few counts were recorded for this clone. The CDR3 DNA sequence: TGCGCCAGCAGCCTGGCTTATGCGAACACTGAAGCTTTCTTT. This codes for CASSLAYANTEAFF. This sequence joins TRBV10-2 and TRBJ1-1; D is unresolved. Looked up from germline, CDR1 is WSHSY and CDR2 is SAAADI. Between the trimmed V and J ends, which lost 6 bases and 1 base, there was a span of 12 bases. The CDR3 is 14 residues long.

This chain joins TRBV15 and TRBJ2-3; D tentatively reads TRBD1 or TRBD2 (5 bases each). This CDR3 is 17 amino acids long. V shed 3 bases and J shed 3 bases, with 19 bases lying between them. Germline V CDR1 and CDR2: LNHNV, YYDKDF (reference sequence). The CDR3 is CATSSPFGGWGTDTQYF. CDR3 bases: TGTGCCACCAGCAGCCCCTTCGGTGGATGGGGGACAGATACGCAGTATTTT.

CDR3 sequence reads: CASSLTYSNYGYTF. The CDR3, as DNA: TGTGCCAGCAGCTTAACATATTCTAACTATGGCTACACCTTC. This chain connects TRBV5-5 to TRBJ1-2; no firm D call. Trimming shortened V by 2 bases and J by 0 bases, and 8 bases separated the two germline ends. Germline V gene data show CDR1 as SGHKS and CDR2 as YYEKEE (reference sequence). The CDR3 has 14 residues.

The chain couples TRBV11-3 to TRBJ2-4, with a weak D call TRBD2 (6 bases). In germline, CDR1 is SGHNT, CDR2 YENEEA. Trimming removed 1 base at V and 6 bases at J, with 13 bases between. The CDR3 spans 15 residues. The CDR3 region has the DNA TGTGCCAGCAGCTTAGGAGGTCCCGGGGGAAACATTCAGTACTTC. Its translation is CASSLGGPGGNIQYF.

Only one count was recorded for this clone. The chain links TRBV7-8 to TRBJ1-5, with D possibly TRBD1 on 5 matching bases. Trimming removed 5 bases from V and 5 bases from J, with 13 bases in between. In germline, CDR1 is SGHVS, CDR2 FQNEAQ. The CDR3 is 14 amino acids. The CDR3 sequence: CASSPRVIHQPQHF. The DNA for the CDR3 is TGTGCCAGCAGCCCCAGGGTGATCCATCAGCCCCAGCATTTT.

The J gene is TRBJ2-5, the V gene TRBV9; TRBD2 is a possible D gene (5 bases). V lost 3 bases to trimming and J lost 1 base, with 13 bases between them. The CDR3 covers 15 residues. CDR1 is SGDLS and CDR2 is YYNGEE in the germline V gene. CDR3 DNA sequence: TGTGCCAGCAGCGGCCAAGGACTGATCCAAGAGACCCAGTACTTC. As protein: CASSGQGLIQETQYF.